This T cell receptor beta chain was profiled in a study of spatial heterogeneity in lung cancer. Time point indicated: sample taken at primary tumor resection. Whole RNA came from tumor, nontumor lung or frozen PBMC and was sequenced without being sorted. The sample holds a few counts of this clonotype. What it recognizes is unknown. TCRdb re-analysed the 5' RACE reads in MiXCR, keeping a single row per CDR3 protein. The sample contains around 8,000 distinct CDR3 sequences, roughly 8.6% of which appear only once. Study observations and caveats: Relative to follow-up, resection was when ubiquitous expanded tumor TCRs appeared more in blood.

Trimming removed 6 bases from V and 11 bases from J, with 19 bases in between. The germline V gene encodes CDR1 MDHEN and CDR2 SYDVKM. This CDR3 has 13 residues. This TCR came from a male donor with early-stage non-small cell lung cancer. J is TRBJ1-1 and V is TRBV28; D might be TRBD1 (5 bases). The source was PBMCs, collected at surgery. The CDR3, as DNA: TGTGCCAGCAGCACCGGACACCGGGCATCCGCTTTCTTT. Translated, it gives CASSTGHRASAFF.